Each of the 7 T cell receptor beta chains below was sequenced from the same sample in a study of cytomegalovirus exposure and HLA in healthy donors. The study ran its PCR with 60 Vbeta and 13 Jbeta primers. The table came from immunoSEQ multiplex PCR; TCRdb's copy has only in-frame clones and leaves some out. The sample contains 140,000 or so clones, around 78% of which appear only once. Material for sequencing was PBMCs. The receptors originated from a woman aged 18 to 35 in good health and CMV-seropositive.

The V call is TRBV10-2, the J call TRBJ1-1, with D tentatively TRBD1 (5 bases). The germline V gene encodes CDR1 WSHSY and CDR2 SAAADI. The V gene lost 4 bases and the J gene lost 5 bases, with 17 bases spanning the gap. The CDR3 loop spans 15 amino acids. The CDR3 loop is CASSGLGGKGTEAFF. As DNA, the CDR3 is TGCGCCAGCAGTGGCCTCGGGGGAAAGGGAACTGAAGCTTTCTTT.

CDR3 in amino acids: CASSVGDRGFYGYTF. CDR3 coding DNA: TGTGCCAGCAGCGTAGGGGACAGGGGCTTTTATGGCTACACCTTC. The chain has TRBV9 and TRBJ1-2; 10 bases are shared with TRBD1. V lost 0 bases and J lost 5; bases outside the gene matches: 4. CDR1 and CDR2 from the germline V gene are SGDLS and YYNGEE. CDR3 size: 15 residues.

On this clone itself: One end of the junction varies from germline; a read error may be responsible. This chain links TRBV7-9 with TRBJ2-7; 10 bases are shared with TRBD1. The V gene's germline CDR1 is SEHNR and CDR2 FQNEAQ (reference sequence). The CDR3 has 15 residues. CDR3 protein: CSSSSRDRGSYEQYF. Here the CDR3 DNA reads TGTTCCAGCAGCTCGAGGGACAGGGGTTCCTACGAGCAGTACTTC.

V is TRBV2 and J is TRBJ2-1; the D gene is possibly TRBD1 (5 bases). The CDR3 runs to 15 residues. The germline CDR1 and CDR2 sequences are SNHLY and FYNNEI. Trimming left V 4 bases short and J 4 bases short, with 14 bases between. In DNA, the CDR3 is TGTGCCAGCAGTGTTAAACGGACAACATACAATGAGCAGTTCTTC. This codes for CASSVKRTTYNEQFF.

This chain links TRBV5-4 with TRBJ2-5; maybe TRBD2 (6 bases). Germline V gives CDR1 SGHNT, CDR2 YYREEE (reference sequence). Between the trimmed V and J ends, which lost 1 base and 5 bases, there was a span of 12 bases. This CDR3 region has 14 residues. The DNA of the CDR3 is TGTGCCAGCAGCTTGAGGAGGGAGAGGGAGACCCAGTACTTC. Amino acid sequence: CASSLRRERETQYF.

In nucleotides, the CDR3 is TGTGCCAGCAGTACGGACAGGGACTACAATGAGCAGTTCTTC. Residues: CASSTDRDYNEQFF. This chain joins TRBV2 and TRBJ2-1, with 8 bases matching TRBD1. This CDR3 has 14 amino acids. V trimming: 5 bases; J trimming: 3 bases; junction bases outside the gene matches: 3. The V gene's germline CDR1 is SNHLY and CDR2 FYNNEI.

The genes are TRBV2 and TRBJ2-3, with a possible D match to TRBD2 (6 bases). Deletions cut 1 base from V and 0 bases from J, with 8 bases between. This CDR3 region has 15 residues. The germline V gene has CDR1 SNHLY and CDR2 FYNNEI. CDR3 in DNA: TGTGCCAGCAGTGAAGGGGGGGAAAGCACAGATACGCAGTATTTT. This sequence encodes CASSEGGESTDTQYF.